This is a list of T cell receptor beta chains from one sample in a study of T cell changes during pregnancy in multiple sclerosis. Sequencing used immunoSEQ multiplex PCR; TCRdb keeps in-frame clones, though not all of them. Here the sample spans 25,000 to 35,000 clones, under 95% being singletons. Sample: CD4+ T cells from peripheral blood mononuclear cells, taken in the second trimester of pregnancy. The receptor set was obtained from a female donor in good health, enrolled as a control in a pregnancy study. CDR3s include the opening cysteine and the closing phenylalanine or tryptophan. A D gene is named only where the DNA matches it firmly. Where a row states a size, it is once, few, many or the class of an expanded clone; other rows omit it.

CDR3: CASSIGNSNQPQHF; DNA: TGTGCCAGTAGTATAGGTAATAGCAATCAGCCCCAGCATTTT; size: -; D: -; J: TRBJ1-5; V: TRBV19
CDR3: CASRSDSLNTEAFF; DNA: TGTGCCAGCAGATCTGACAGCCTGAACACTGAAGCTTTCTTT; size: -; D: -; J: TRBJ1-1; V: TRBV27
CDR3: CASSGDRVTGELFF; DNA: TGTGCCAGCAGTGGAGACAGGGTCACCGGGGAGCTGTTTTTT; size: once; D: TRBD1; J: TRBJ2-2; V: TRBV2
CDR3: CASRGDRFYEQYF; DNA: TGTGCCAGTCGCGGGGACAGGTTCTACGAGCAGTACTTC; size: few; D: TRBD1; J: TRBJ2-7; V: TRBV19
CDR3: CASSGQDIDTEAFF; DNA: TGTGCCAGCAGCGGACAGGATATAGACACTGAAGCTTTCTTT; size: -; D: TRBD1; J: TRBJ1-1; V: TRBV2
CDR3: CASSRKLATSTDTQYF; DNA: TGCGCCAGCAGCCGAAAACTAGCGACTAGCACAGATACGCAGTATTTT; size: -; D: TRBD2; J: TRBJ2-3; V: TRBV4-1
CDR3: CASSEASGVWAKNIQYF; DNA: TGTGCCAGCAGTGAAGCTAGCGGGGTTTGGGCCAAAAACATTCAGTACTTC; size: -; D: TRBD2; J: TRBJ2-4; V: TRBV2
CDR3: CASAGWEDQPQHF; DNA: TGTGCCAGCGCAGGGTGGGAGGATCAGCCCCAGCATTTT; size: -; D: -; J: TRBJ1-5; V: TRBV6-1
CDR3: CASSPTSIAPQETQYF; DNA: TGTGCCAGCTCACCAACCTCGATCGCGCCCCAAGAGACCCAGTACTTC; size: -; D: -; J: TRBJ2-5; V: TRBV18
CDR3: CASSLSVVGYTF; DNA: TGTGCCAGCAGCTTATCTGTCGTCGGCTACACCTTC; size: -; D: -; J: TRBJ1-2; V: TRBV7-9
CDR3: CAWSAEGQGNTEAFF; DNA: TGTGCCTGGAGTGCGGAGGGACAGGGGAACACTGAAGCTTTCTTT; size: -; D: TRBD1; J: TRBJ1-1; V: TRBV30
CDR3: CAIRAEVGENTEAFF; DNA: TGTGCCATCCGCGCGGAGGTCGGGGAGAACACTGAAGCTTTCTTT; size: -; D: -; J: TRBJ1-1; V: TRBV10-3
CDR3: CSAREGPGYTF; DNA: TGCAGTGCTAGAGAGGGGCCTGGCTACACCTTC; size: once; D: -; J: TRBJ1-2; V: TRBV20-1
CDR3: CASSGGATSLETQYF; DNA: TGTGCCAGCAGTGGTGGGGCGACTAGCCTAGAGACCCAGTACTTC; size: -; D: TRBD2; J: TRBJ2-5; V: TRBV2
CDR3: CASSPGESAEAFF; DNA: TGTGCCAGCAGCCCAGGGGAGTCCGCTGAAGCTTTCTTT; size: -; D: -; J: TRBJ1-1; V: TRBV9
CDR3: CASSSTGSSTGELFF; DNA: TGTGCCAGCAGCTCGACAGGGTCGTCCACCGGGGAGCTGTTTTTT; size: once; D: TRBD1; J: TRBJ2-2; V: TRBV13
CDR3: CASSQDRAQETQYF; DNA: TGTGCCAGCTCCCAGGACAGGGCCCAAGAGACCCAGTACTTC; size: -; D: TRBD1; J: TRBJ2-5; V: TRBV18
CDR3: CASSRGTSNYGYTF; DNA: TGTGCCAGCAGCCGCGGGACTTCTAACTATGGCTACACCTTC; size: -; D: -; J: TRBJ1-2; V: TRBV27
CDR3: CASSRRQGAYEQYF; DNA: TGTGCCAGCAGCCGCCGACAGGGGGCCTACGAGCAGTACTTC; size: -; D: TRBD1; J: TRBJ2-7; V: TRBV7-2
CDR3: CASRVDRGETEAFF; DNA: TGTGCCAGCAGGGTAGACAGGGGAGAAACTGAAGCTTTCTTT; size: once; D: TRBD1; J: TRBJ1-1; V: TRBV2
CDR3: CASSLGSGTDTQYF; DNA: TGTGCCAGCAGCTTAGGGTCGGGCACAGATACGCAGTATTTT; size: -; D: -; J: TRBJ2-3; V: TRBV7-2
CDR3: CASSLNAEYGYTF; DNA: TGTGCCAGCAGCCTTAATGCTGAGTATGGCTACACCTTC; size: few; D: -; J: TRBJ1-2; V: TRBV25-1
CDR3: CASSLIGGGVANSPLHF; DNA: TGTGCCAGCAGCCTAATAGGGGGAGGGGTGGCGAATTCACCCCTCCACTTT; size: -; D: -; J: TRBJ1-6; V: TRBV11-2
CDR3: CASSFERENSPLHF; DNA: TGTGCCAGCAGCTTTGAGCGGGAAAATTCACCCCTCCACTTT; size: once; D: -; J: TRBJ1-6; V: TRBV7-2
CDR3: CASSQGIQGDVYEQYF; DNA: TGTGCCAGCAGCCAAGGTATACAGGGGGACGTCTACGAGCAGTACTTC; size: -; D: TRBD1; J: TRBJ2-7; V: TRBV4-2
CDR3: CASSFVAGTTDTQYF; DNA: TGTGCCAGCAGTTTTGTGGCGGGGACCACAGATACGCAGTATTTT; size: -; D: -; J: TRBJ2-3; V: TRBV28
CDR3: CASSLVAGGETQYF; DNA: TGTGCCAGCAGCTTAGTAGCCGGAGGAGAGACCCAGTACTTC; size: -; D: -; J: TRBJ2-5; V: TRBV7-6
CDR3: CASSLTGTPEAFF; DNA: TGCGCCAGCAGTCTTACAGGGACCCCTGAAGCTTTCTTT; size: -; D: -; J: TRBJ1-1; V: TRBV10-1
CDR3: CSAGQTNTEAFF; DNA: TGCAGCGCAGGACAGACCAACACTGAAGCTTTCTTT; size: -; D: -; J: TRBJ1-1; V: TRBV29-1